Included here is one T cell receptor (beta chain) sequence, with context. Its antigen is as yet unknown. These data are taken from a study of human T cells and chemical hapten exposure. As for the study in general: From small differences in pooled library volume came most of the variation in per-sample TCR yields.

Study-wide findings and caveats: Healthy individuals' immune responses may differ from those of donors, who had alopecia.

TCRdb re-analysed the RACE reads in MiXCR, keeping a single row per CDR3 protein. This table has over 150,000 distinct CDR3 sequences, 25% to 35% appearing once. The sample's time point: patch test 3, about 24 weeks after DPC sensitization. Treatment specified: therapeutic diphenylcyclopropenone sensitization with weekly scalp DPC. The source is a young woman with alopecia areata. Some clones in this sample may be carry-over from other donors' samples. Sequences were derived from whole blood, sampled in connection with sensitization to the hapten diphenylcyclopropenone (DPC).

The chain's CDR3 is CASSYVGTEQYF. Written as DNA, the CDR3 is TGTGCCAGCAGTTACGTGGGGACTGAGCAGTACTTC. The chain employs TRBV6-2 or TRBV6-3 and TRBJ2-7; possibly TRBD2 for D (6 bases). The V gene lost 2 bases and the J gene lost 7 bases, with 9 bases spanning the gap. Germline V gene lookup returns CDR1 MNHEY and CDR2 SVGEGT. The CDR3 length is 12 residues.